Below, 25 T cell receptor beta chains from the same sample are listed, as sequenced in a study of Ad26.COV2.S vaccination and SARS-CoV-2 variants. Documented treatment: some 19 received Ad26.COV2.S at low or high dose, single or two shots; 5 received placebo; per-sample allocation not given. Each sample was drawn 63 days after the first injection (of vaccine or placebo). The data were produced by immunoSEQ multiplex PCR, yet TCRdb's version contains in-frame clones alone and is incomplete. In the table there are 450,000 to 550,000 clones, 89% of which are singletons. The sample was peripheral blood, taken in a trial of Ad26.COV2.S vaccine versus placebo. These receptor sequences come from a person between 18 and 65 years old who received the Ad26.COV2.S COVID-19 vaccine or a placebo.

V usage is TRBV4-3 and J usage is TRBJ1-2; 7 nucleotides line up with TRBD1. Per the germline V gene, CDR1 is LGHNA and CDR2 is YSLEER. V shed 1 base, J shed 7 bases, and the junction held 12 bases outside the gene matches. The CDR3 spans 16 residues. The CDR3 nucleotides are TGCGCCAGCAGCCAAGTTGACAGGGATCCTCCGGGTGGCTACACCTTC. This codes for CASSQVDRDPPGGYTF.

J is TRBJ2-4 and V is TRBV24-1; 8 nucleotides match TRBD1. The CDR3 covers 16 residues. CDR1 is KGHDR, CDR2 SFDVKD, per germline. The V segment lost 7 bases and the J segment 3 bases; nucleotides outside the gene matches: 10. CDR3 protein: CATRDIQGAFKNIQYF. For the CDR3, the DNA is TGTGCCACCAGAGATATTCAGGGGGCCTTCAAAAACATTCAGTACTTC.

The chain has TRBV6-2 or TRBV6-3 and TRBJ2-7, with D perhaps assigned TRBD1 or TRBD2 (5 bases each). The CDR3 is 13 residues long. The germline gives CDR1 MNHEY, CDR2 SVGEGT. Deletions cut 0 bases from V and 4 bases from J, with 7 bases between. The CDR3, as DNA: TGTGCCAGCAGTTACTCGAGGGGTTACGAGCAGTACGTC. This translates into CASSYSRGYEQYV.

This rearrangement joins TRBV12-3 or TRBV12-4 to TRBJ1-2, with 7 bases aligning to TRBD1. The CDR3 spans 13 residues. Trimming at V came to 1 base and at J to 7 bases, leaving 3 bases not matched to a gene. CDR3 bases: TGTGCCAGCAGTTTAGAAACAGGGGTTGGCTACACCTTC. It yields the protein CASSLETGVGYTF.

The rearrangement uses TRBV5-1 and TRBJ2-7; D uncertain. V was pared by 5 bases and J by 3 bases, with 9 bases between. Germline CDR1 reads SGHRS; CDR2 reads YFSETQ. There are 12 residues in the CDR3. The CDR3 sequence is CASSGRSYEQYV. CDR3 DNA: TGCGCCAGCAGTGGACGGAGCTACGAGCAGTACGTC.

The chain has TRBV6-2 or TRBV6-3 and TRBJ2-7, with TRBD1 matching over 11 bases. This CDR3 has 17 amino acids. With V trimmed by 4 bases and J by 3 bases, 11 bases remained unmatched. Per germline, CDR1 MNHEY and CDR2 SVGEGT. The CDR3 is CASSSGGRGTGGYEQYF. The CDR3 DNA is TGTGCCAGCAGTTCCGGCGGGCGGGGGACAGGGGGCTACGAGCAGTACTTC.

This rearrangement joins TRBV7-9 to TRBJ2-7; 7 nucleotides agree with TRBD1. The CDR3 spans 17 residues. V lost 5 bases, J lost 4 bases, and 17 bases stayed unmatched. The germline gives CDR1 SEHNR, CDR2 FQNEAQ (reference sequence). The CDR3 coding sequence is TGTGCCAGCAGCACACGTAACAGGGGTCACCCGGGGTACGAGCAGTACTTC. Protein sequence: CASSTRNRGHPGYEQYF.

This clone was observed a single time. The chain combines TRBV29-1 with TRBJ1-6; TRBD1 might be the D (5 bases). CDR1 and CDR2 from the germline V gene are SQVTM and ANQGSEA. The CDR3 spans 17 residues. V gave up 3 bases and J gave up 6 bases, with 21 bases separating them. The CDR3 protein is CSVERPLWGLGNSPLHF. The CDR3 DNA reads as TGCAGCGTTGAGAGACCCCTCTGGGGGTTGGGTAATTCACCCCTCCACTTT.

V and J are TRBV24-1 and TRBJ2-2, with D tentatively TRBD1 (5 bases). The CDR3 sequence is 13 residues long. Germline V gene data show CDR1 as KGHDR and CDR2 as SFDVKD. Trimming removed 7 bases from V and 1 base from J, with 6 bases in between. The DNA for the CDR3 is TGTGCCACCAGCGACAGGAACACCGGGGAGCTGTTTTTT. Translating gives CATSDRNTGELFF.

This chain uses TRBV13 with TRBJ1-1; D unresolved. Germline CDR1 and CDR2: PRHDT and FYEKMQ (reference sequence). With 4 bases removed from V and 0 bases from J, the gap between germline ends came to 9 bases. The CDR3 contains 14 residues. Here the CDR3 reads CASSSGPVNTEAFF. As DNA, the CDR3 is TGTGCCAGCAGCTCCGGACCGGTGAACACTGAAGCTTTCTTT.

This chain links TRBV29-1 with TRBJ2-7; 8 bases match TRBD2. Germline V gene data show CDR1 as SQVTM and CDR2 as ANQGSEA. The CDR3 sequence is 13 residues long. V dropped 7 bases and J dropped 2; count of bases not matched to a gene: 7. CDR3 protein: CSGEAGVTYEQYV. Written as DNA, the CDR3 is TGCAGCGGCGAAGCGGGAGTAACCTACGAGCAGTACGTC.

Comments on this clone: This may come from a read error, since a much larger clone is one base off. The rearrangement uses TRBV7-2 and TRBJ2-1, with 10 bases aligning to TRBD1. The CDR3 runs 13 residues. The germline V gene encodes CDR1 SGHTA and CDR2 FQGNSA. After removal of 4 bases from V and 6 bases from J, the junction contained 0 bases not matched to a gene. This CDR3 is CASSWDRGNEQFF. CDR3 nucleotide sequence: TGTGCCAGCAGCTGGGACAGGGGCAATGAGCAGTTCTTC.

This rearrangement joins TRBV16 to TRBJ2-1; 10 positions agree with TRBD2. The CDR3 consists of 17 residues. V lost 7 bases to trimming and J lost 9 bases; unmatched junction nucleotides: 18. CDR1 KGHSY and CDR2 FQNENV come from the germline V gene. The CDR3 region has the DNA TGTGCCAGCACCGGACTAGCGGCCTACGGGGGTCAGGGTGAGCAGTTCTTC. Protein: CASTGLAAYGGQGEQFF.

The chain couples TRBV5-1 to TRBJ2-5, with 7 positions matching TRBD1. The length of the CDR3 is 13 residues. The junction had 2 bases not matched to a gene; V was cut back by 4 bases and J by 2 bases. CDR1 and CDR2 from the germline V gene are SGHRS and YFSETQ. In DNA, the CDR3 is TGCGCCAGCAGCGGGGGACAGCAAGAGACCCAGTACTTC. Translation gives CASSGGQQETQYF. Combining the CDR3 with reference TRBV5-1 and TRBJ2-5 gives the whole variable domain KAGVTQTPRYLIKTRGQQVTLSCSPISGHRSVSWYQQTPGQGLQFLFEYFSETQRNKGNFPGRFSGRQFSNSRSEMNVSTLELGDSALYLCASSGGQQETQYFGPGTRLLVL.

The CDR3: CASSSPRGDRNGYEQFF. The CDR3 DNA reads TGTGCCAGCAGTTCCCCACGGGGCGACCGCAATGGGTATGAGCAGTTCTTC. The chain uses TRBV6-2 or TRBV6-3 and TRBJ2-1; TRBD1 or TRBD2 may be the D gene (5 bases each). The CDR3 length is 17 residues. With 4 bases removed from V and 8 bases from J, the gap between germline ends came to 24 bases. The germline CDR1 and CDR2 sequences are MNHEY and SVGEGT.

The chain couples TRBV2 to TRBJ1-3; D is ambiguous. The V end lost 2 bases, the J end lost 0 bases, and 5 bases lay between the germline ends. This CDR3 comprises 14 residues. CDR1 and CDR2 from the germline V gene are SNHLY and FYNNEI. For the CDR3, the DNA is TGTGCCAGCAGTGAAAGACCCTCTGGAAACACCATATATTTT. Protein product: CASSERPSGNTIYF. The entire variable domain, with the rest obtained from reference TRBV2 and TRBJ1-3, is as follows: EPEVTQTPSHQVTQMGQEVILRCVPISNHLYFYWYRQILGQKVEFLVSFYNNEISEKSEIFDDQFSVERPDGSNFTLKIRSTKLEDSAMYFCASSERPSGNTIYFGEGSWLTVV.

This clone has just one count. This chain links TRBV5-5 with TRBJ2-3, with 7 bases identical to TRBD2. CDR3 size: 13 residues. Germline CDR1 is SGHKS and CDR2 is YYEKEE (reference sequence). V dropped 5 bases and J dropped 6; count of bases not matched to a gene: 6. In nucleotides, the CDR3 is TGTGCCAGCAGTGAGTCAGCGGGGGATACGCAGTATTTT. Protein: CASSESAGDTQYF.

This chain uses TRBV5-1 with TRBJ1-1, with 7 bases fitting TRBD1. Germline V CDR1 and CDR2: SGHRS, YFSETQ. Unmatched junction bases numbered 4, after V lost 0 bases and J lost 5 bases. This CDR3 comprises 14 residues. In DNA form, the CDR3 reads TGCGCCAGCAGCTTGGATTCAGGGGGAACTGAAGCTTTCTTT. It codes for CASSLDSGGTEAFF.

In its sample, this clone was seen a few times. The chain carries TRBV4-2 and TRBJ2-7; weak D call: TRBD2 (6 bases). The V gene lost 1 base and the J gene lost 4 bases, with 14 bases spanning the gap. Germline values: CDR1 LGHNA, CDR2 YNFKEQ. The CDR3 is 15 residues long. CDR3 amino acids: CASSQGEAPNYEQYF. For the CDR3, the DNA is TGTGCCAGCAGCCAAGGGGAGGCACCGAATTACGAGCAGTACTTC.

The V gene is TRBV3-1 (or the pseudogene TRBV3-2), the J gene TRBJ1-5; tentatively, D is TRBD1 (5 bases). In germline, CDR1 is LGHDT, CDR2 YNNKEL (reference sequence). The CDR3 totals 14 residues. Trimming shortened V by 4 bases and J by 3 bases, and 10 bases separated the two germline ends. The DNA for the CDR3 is TGTGCCAGCAGCCTAGGGACCTACAATCAGCCCCAGCATTTT. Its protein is CASSLGTYNQPQHF.

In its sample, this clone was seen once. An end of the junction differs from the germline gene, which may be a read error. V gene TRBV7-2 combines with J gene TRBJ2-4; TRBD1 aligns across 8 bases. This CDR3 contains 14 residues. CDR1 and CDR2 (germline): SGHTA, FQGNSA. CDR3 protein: CASSLIFPGQGFHF. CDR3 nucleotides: TGTGCCAGCAGCTTAATCTTTCCTGGACAGGGATTTCACTTC. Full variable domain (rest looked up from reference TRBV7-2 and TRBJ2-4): GAGVSQSPSNKVTEKGKDVELRCDPISGHTALYWYRQSLGQGLEFLIYFQGNSAPDKSGLPSDRFSAERTGGSVSTLTIQRTQQEDSAVYLCASSLIFPGQGFHFGAGTRLSVL.

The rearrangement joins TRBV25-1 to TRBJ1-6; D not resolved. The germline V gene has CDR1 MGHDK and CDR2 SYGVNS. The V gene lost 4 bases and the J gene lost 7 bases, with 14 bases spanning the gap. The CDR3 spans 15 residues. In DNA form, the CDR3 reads TGTGCCAGCAGTGGGGAGGAGGGTGGGAATTCACCCCTCCACTTT. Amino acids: CASSGEEGGNSPLHF.

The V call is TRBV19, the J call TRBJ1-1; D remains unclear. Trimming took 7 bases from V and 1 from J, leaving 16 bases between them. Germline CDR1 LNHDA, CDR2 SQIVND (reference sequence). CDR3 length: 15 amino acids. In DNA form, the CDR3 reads TGTGCCAGTACTACAAGGCGGGGATCGAACACTGAAGCTTTCTTT. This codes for CASTTRRGSNTEAFF.

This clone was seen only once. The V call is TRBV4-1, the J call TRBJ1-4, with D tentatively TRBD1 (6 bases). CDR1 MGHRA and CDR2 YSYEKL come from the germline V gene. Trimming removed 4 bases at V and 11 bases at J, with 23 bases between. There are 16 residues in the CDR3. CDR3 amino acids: CASSPLPGTPNGKLFF. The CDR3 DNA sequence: TGCGCCAGCAGCCCCTTACCCGGGACACCTAACGGGAAACTGTTTTTT.

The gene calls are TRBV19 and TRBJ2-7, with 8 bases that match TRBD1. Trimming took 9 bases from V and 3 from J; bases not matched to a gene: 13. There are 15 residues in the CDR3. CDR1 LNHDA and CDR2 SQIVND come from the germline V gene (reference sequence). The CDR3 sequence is CASSIRDRPNYEQYF. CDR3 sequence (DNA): TGTGCCAGCAGCATCCGGGACAGGCCTAACTACGAGCAGTACTTC.